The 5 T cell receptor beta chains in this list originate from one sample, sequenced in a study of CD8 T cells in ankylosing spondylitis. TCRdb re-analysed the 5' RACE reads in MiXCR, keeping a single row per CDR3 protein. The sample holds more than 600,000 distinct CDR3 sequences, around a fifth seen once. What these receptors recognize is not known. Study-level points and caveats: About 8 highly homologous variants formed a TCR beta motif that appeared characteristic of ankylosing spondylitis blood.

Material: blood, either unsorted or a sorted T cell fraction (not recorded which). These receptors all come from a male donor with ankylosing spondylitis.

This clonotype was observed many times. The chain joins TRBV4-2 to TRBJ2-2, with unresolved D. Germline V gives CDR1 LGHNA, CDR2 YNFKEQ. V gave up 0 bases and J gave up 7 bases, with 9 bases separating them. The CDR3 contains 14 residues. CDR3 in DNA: TGTGCCAGCAGCCAAGAGGGTTCAAGCGGGGAGCTGTTTTTT. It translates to CASSQEGSSGELFF.

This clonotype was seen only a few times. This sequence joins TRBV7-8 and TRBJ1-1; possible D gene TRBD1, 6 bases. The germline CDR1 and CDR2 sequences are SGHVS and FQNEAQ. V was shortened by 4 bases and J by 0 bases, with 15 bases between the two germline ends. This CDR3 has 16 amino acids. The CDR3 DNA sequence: TGTGCCAGCAGCTCCGGTCGACAGGATCTGAACACTGAAGCTTTCTTT. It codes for CASSSGRQDLNTEAFF.

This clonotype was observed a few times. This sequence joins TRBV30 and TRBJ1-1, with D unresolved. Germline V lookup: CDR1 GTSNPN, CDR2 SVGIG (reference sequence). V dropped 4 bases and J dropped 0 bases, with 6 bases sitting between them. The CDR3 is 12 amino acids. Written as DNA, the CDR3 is TGTGCCTGGACAGTAATGAACACTGAAGCTTTCTTT. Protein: CAWTVMNTEAFF.

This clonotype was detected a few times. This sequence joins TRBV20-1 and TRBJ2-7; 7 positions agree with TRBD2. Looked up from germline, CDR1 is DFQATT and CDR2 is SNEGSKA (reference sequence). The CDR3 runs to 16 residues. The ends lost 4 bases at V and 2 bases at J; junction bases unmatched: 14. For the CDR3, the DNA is TGCAGTGCTACCGCCGCGGGAGATGGGAGCACCTACGAGCAGTACTTC. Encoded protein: CSATAAGDGSTYEQYF.

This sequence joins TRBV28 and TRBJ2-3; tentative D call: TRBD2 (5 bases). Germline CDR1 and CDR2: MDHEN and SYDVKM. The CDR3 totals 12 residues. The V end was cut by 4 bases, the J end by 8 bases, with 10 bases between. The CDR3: CASSSIASTQYF. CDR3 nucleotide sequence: TGTGCCAGCAGTTCGATAGCGAGTACGCAGTATTTT.